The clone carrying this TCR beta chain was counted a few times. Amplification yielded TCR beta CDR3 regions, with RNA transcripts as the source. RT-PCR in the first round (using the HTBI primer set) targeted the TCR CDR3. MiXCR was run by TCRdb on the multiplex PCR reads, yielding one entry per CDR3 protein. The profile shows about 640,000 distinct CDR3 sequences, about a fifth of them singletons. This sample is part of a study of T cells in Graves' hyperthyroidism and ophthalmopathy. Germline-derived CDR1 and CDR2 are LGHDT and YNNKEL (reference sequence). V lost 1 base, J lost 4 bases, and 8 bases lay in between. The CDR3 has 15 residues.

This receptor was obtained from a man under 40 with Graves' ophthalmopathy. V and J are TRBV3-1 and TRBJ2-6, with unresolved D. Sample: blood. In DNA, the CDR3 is TGTGCCAGCAGCCAAGCCCGGCTCGGGGCCAACGTCCTGACTTTC. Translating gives CASSQARLGANVLTF.